Each of the 5 T cell receptor beta chains below was sequenced from the same sample in a study of read filtering for tumor transcriptome and immune sequencing (dated by TCRdb to about 2020). These reads were obtained on an Illumina HiSeq 4000. TCR libraries were constructed from approximately 360 ng RNA using the Immunoverse kit, and molecular barcoded adaptors covering alpha/delta and beta/gamma chains were employed. TCRdb reworked the public reads: Q25 trimming with fastp, MiXCR clone assembly, productive beta chains retained. Rows with one shared CDR3 protein collapse into an entry with the most common genes and DNA. The sample has 50,000 to 65,000 distinct CDR3 sequences on record, under 20% of them singletons. The top ten clones comprise about 14% of the sample. The sample comprised a population of CD138-negative cells sorted from bone marrow. Read against the paper, the sample's cell subset or site label means: bone marrow mononuclear cells depleted of CD138+ plasma/myeloma cells by negative magnetic selection. These receptors were taken from a donor over 35 with multiple myeloma.

This chain connects TRBV12-3 or TRBV12-4 to TRBJ2-2; perhaps D is TRBD1 or TRBD2 (5 bases each). V dropped 2 bases and J dropped 5 bases, with 12 bases sitting between them. This CDR3 comprises 15 residues. The CDR3 region has the DNA TGTGCCAGCAGTTTACGACAGAGAGGGACCGGGGAGCTGTTTTTT. Amino acid sequence: CASSLRQRGTGELFF.

This clonotype was counted only a few times. V and J are TRBV28 and TRBJ2-7, with a tentative D call TRBD2 (5 bases). The CDR3 runs to 12 residues. Germline values: CDR1 MDHEN, CDR2 SYDVKM. The V end lost 3 bases, the J end lost 6 bases, and 9 bases lay between the germline ends. CDR3 loop: CASSFGGSEQYF. The CDR3 region has the DNA TGTGCCAGCAGTTTCGGCGGGTCCGAGCAGTACTTC.

This clonotype was observed at least ten times. The chain combines TRBV5-1 with TRBJ2-3, with 10 bases that match TRBD1. V lost 4 bases to trimming and J lost 3 bases; unmatched junction nucleotides: 5. This CDR3 is built from 15 residues. Germline CDR1 SGHRS, CDR2 YFSETQ. The CDR3 region has the DNA TGCGCCAGCAGCACCGACAGGGGGCAGACAGATACGCAGTATTTT. Encoded protein: CASSTDRGQTDTQYF.

About this clonotype itself: This likely reflects a read error, since a far larger clone is one base away. The V and J genes are TRBV11-1 and TRBJ2-1; D possibly corresponds to TRBD2 (6 bases). The CDR3 has 13 amino acids. Germline CDR1 reads SGHAT; CDR2 reads FQDESV (reference sequence). The CDR3 sequence: CTSSSTSFSEQFF. Written as DNA, the CDR3 is TGTACCAGCAGCTCGACTAGTTTCTCTGAGCAGTTCTTC.

This clonotype has just a few counts. The J gene is TRBJ1-2, the V gene TRBV12-3 or TRBV12-4; 7 bases agree with TRBD1. The V segment lost 2 bases and the J segment 6 bases; nucleotides outside the gene matches: 6. This CDR3 is built from 14 residues. CDR3: CASSLRGDSDGYTF. CDR3 sequence (DNA): TGTGCCAGCAGTTTAAGGGGGGACAGCGATGGCTACACCTTC.